The clone carrying this TCR beta chain was seen a few times. Its antigen is not known. The data originate from a study of T cells after posttransplantation cyclophosphamide. Study-wide points: Donor-recipient repertoire similarity was low at 1-2 months, rising over year one. Recipient CMV seropositivity and CMV reactivation strongly tracked TRB clonality.

Cyclophosphamide on days +3 and +4 followed busulfan-fludarabine conditioning and a marrow graft. The CDR3 runs 13 residues. V dropped 5 bases and J dropped 5 bases, with 12 bases sitting between them. Per germline, CDR1 SGHRS and CDR2 YFSETQ. Sequenced by immunoSEQ multiplex PCR; TCRdb stores in-frame clones only, minus some. The table has some 11,000 clones, approximately 89% seen once. The gene calls are TRBV5-1 and TRBJ2-3, with D perhaps TRBD2 (5 bases). The sequences come from CD4+ T cells sorted from PBMCs, collected after allogeneic stem cell transplant with posttransplant cyclophosphamide. This receptor was identified in a male patient aged 30 to 40 who received an allogeneic stem cell transplant from a related donor, was CMV-positive, and had acute GVHD only. A subset of T cells may come from the graft donor. The CDR3, as DNA: TGCGCCAGCAGACCCCCGAGCGGAGATACGCAGTATTTT. Protein sequence: CASRPPSGDTQYF.